The 6 T cell receptor beta chains listed next were all sequenced from one sample in a study of T cell changes during pregnancy in multiple sclerosis. Sequencing used immunoSEQ multiplex PCR; TCRdb keeps in-frame clones, though not all of them. The table lists approximately 34,000 clones, 92% of them singletons. The sample consisted of CD4+ T cells from peripheral blood mononuclear cells, taken after pregnancy. The source is a female donor with multiple sclerosis, enrolled in a pregnancy study.

The genes are TRBV5-1 and TRBJ2-3, with D possibly being TRBD1 (5 bases). The V end was cut by 1 base, the J end by 1 base, with 10 bases between. The germline V gene has CDR1 SGHRS and CDR2 YFSETQ. The CDR3 runs to 15 residues. This CDR3 reads CASSLRGVRTDTQYF. The CDR3 nucleotides read TGCGCCAGCAGCTTGAGGGGTGTCCGCACAGATACGCAGTATTTT.

The chain joins TRBV7-6 to TRBJ1-5, with no clear D. Trimming took off 1 base at V and 6 bases at J, with 10 bases between the two ends. From germline, CDR1 is SGHVS and CDR2 FNYEAQ. The CDR3 is 14 amino acids. The CDR3, as DNA: TGTGCCAGCAGCTTAGGAGGGTCGGGTCAGCCCCAGCATTTT. Amino acid sequence: CASSLGGSGQPQHF.

The chain combines TRBV7-2 with TRBJ1-2; tentative D call: TRBD1 (6 bases). Germline-derived CDR1 and CDR2 are SGHTA and FQGNSA. The CDR3 is made up of 14 amino acids. V was clipped by 5 bases and J by 4 bases, with 14 bases between them. The CDR3 sequence: CASSPWTASYGYTF. The CDR3 coding sequence is TGTGCCAGCAGCCCTTGGACAGCCTCCTATGGCTACACCTTC.

The CDR3 protein is CAWSVGLIGYTEAFF. The CDR3 coding sequence is TGTGCCTGGAGTGTAGGACTAATAGGATACACTGAAGCTTTCTTT. This sequence joins TRBV30 and TRBJ1-1; D not resolved. The CDR3 is made up of 15 amino acids. The V gene's germline CDR1 is GTSNPN and CDR2 SVGIG (reference sequence). V lost 0 bases to trimming and J lost 3 bases, with 14 bases between them.

V and J are TRBV5-1 and TRBJ2-2; D ambiguous. The V and J ends lost 0 bases and 6 bases respectively, with 9 bases between them. The CDR3 has 14 residues. Germline loops: CDR1 SGHRS, CDR2 YFSETQ. CDR3 nucleotide sequence: TGCGCCAGCAGCTTGGGTAATCCGTCCGGGGAGCTGTTTTTT. Its translation is CASSLGNPSGELFF.

The chain has TRBV10-1 and TRBJ2-4, with D maybe TRBD2 (5 bases). Trimming cost V 2 bases and J 0 bases, with 8 bases left between them. Germline V lookup: CDR1 WNHNN, CDR2 SYGVQD (reference sequence). The CDR3 is 15 residues long. The CDR3 sequence is CASSERAGAKNIQYF. The CDR3 DNA follows: TGCGCCAGCAGTGAGCGGGCGGGAGCCAAAAACATTCAGTACTTC.